This TCR beta chain appears in the sequencing data of a study of beta chain features in type 1 diabetes. Expressed TCRB transcripts were sequenced, since all the RNA that had been isolated was reverse transcribed. TCRdb's table, derived via immunoSEQ multiplex PCR, lists solely in-frame clones and lacks some. Here the sample spans around 500,000 clones, over 10% being singletons. V was shortened by 4 bases and J by 5 bases, with 17 bases between the two germline ends. The germline V gene has CDR1 SGHNT and CDR2 YYREEE (reference sequence). The CDR3 spans 15 residues. Sequencing used naive CD4+ T cells from blood. V usage is TRBV5-4 and J usage is TRBJ2-3; perhaps TRBD2 as D (5 bases). This TCR derives from a woman aged 18-35 years in good health. The CDR3 DNA sequence: TGTGCCAGCAGCCAACTAGACGATTCGGTAGATACGCAGTATTTT. This encodes CASSQLDDSVDTQYF.